This TCR beta chain was sequenced during a study of control samples from healthy donors and cancer patients. This table comes from immunoSEQ multiplex PCR, and its TCRdb copy is limited to in-frame clones, with some not included. The sample lists 80,000 or so clones, 80% to 95% occurring once. CDR3 length: 13 residues. V lost 11 bases and J lost 0, with 13 bases in between. Germline assignment: CDR1 MDHEN and CDR2 SYDVKM. The V and J genes are TRBV28 and TRBJ1-1; weak D call: TRBD1 (5 bases). The clonotype was recovered from a woman aged 55-70 years in good health. Sequencing was performed on blood. CDR3 bases: TGTGCCTGTTCCCGGGGGATGAACACTGAAGCTTTCTTT. As protein: CACSRGMNTEAFF.